This TCR beta chain was retrieved from a study of blood T cell repertoires in COVID-19. Study context: Whether acute or convalescent, the COVID-19 samples came from the United States, Italy and Spain. PBMCs, B-cell-depleted T cells, or T cells provided the cDNA or gDNA that made up the material.

Per the study methods: From reference gene primer amplification, estimates of nucleated cell counts were derived. TCRdb's copy holds only in-frame clones and misses some; the assay was immunoSEQ multiplex PCR. The DNA gave D and trimming, while V, J and clone size come from that table. In the table there are about 49,000 clones, 82% of which are singletons. CDR1 is PRHDT and CDR2 is FYEKMQ in the germline V gene (reference sequence). This CDR3 region has 16 residues. The ends lost 3 bases at V and 4 bases at J; junction bases unmatched: 9. The J gene is TRBJ1-1, the V gene TRBV13; 9 bases line up with TRBD1. The clonotype comes from a woman in her fifties or sixties with acute or convalescent COVID-19. Input material: peripheral blood. CDR3 residues: CASSFRTGVFGTEAFF. CDR3 nucleotide sequence: TGTGCCAGCAGCTTTAGGACAGGGGTGTTTGGCACTGAAGCTTTCTTT.